These 9 T cell receptor beta chains were all obtained from the same sample, sequenced in a study of blood T cell repertoires in COVID-19 (dated by TCRdb to 2019 to 2021). Library method: the immunoSEQ multiplex PCR assay. What TCRdb holds here is the immuneACCESS table cut down to in-frame rearrangements. Part of the clones is not present; checked against another copy, under half of the missing clones reflect an unresolved V gene, and the others are unexplained. Across this sample there are fewer than 70,000 clones, with roughly 80% seen only once. 3% to 3.5% of the sample goes to the ten largest clones. Sequenced sample: peripheral blood. Every receptor here comes from a man in his fifties or sixties with acute or convalescent COVID-19.

CDR3 region: CASSPPGTGFKAGNTIYF. DNA for the CDR3: TGTGCCAGCAGCCCTCCGGGGACAGGGTTTAAGGCTGGAAACACCATATATTTT. The chain combines TRBV6-4 with TRBJ1-3; 9 nucleotides align to TRBD1. CDR3 length: 18 residues. J gave up 2 bases and V 6 bases, and 14 bases lay outside the gene matches. Germline V gene sequence: CDR1 MRHNA, CDR2 SNTAGT.

The chain links TRBV5-1 to TRBJ1-1; 8 bases agree with TRBD1. J gave up 0 bases and V 3 bases, and 10 bases lay outside the gene matches. This CDR3 contains 17 residues. From germline, CDR1 is SGHRS and CDR2 YFSETQ. The CDR3 DNA reads TGCGCCAGCAGCTGGGGAGGACAGGGAGGGATGAACACTGAAGCTTTCTTT. This translates into CASSWGGQGGMNTEAFF.

The gene calls are TRBV13 and TRBJ2-7, with D perhaps matching TRBD2 (5 bases). Per the germline V gene, CDR1 is PRHDT and CDR2 is FYEKMQ (reference sequence). The CDR3 loop spans 14 amino acids. Trimming left V 2 bases short and J 0 bases short, with 8 bases between. The CDR3 here is CASSLRAASYEQYF. The CDR3 coding sequence is TGTGCCAGCAGCTTAAGAGCGGCCTCCTACGAGCAGTACTTC.

This clone was counted a single time. V is TRBV5-1 and J is TRBJ2-7, with 7 bases identical to TRBD1. V trimming: 5 bases; J trimming: 3 bases; junction bases outside the gene matches: 14. From germline, CDR1 is SGHRS and CDR2 YFSETQ. The CDR3 is 16 amino acids. The CDR3 loop reads CASRPFTGVLIYEQYF. The CDR3 region has the DNA TGCGCCAGCAGACCCTTCACAGGGGTATTGATCTACGAGCAGTACTTC.

The chain joins TRBV5-6 to TRBJ1-2; D unresolved. Germline loops: CDR1 SGHDT, CDR2 YYEEEE. Trimming removed 0 bases at V and 7 bases at J, with 10 bases between. This CDR3 has 13 amino acids. The CDR3 DNA is TGTGCCAGCAGCTTGGGCGGGTTGCTTGGCTACACCTTC. As protein: CASSLGGLLGYTF.

This chain connects TRBV6-6 to TRBJ2-7; D might be TRBD1 (6 bases). The length of the CDR3 is 16 residues. The germline V gene encodes CDR1 MNHNY and CDR2 SVGAGI (reference sequence). Trimming removed 6 bases from V and 3 bases from J, with 21 bases in between. The CDR3, as DNA: TGTGCCAGCAGCCGATCCGCCGGGACATCCGTCTACGAGCAGTACTTC. It encodes CASSRSAGTSVYEQYF.

As regards this clone: A junction end diverges from the germline sequence, so it may reflect a read error. CDR3 loop: CASSASQGPSVF. For the CDR3, the DNA is TGTGCCAGCAGCGCTTCACAGGGGCCCTCGGTGTTC. V is TRBV9 and J is TRBJ1-2, with TRBD1 identical over 7 bases. Germline CDR1 and CDR2: SGDLS and YYNGEE. CDR3 length equals 12 residues.

The chain links TRBV7-8 to TRBJ2-3; D might be TRBD1 (5 bases). The germline V gene encodes CDR1 SGHVS and CDR2 FQNEAQ. The CDR3 is 15 residues long. Deletions cut 5 bases from V and 2 bases from J, with 14 bases between. CDR3 amino acids: CASSQFLGPTDTQYF. DNA of the CDR3: TGTGCCAGCAGCCAGTTCTTGGGGCCCACAGATACGCAGTATTTT.

In nucleotides, the CDR3 is TGCGCCAGCAGCCCCGCGGCAGGGAGGCAAGAGACCCAGTACTTC. Its protein is CASSPAAGRQETQYF. The chain couples TRBV5-1 to TRBJ2-5; tentative D call: TRBD2 (6 bases). This CDR3 has 15 amino acids. Germline CDR1 and CDR2: SGHRS and YFSETQ. V shed 4 bases and J shed 2 bases, with 15 bases lying between them.